The clone carrying this T cell receptor beta chain was found once. The antigen is undetermined. Clones were sequenced by immunoSEQ multiplex PCR, and TCRdb holds only the in-frame ones, with some missing. The data show roughly 200,000 clones, 85% to 95% seen once. The data were taken from a study of T cell responses to AZD1222 COVID-19 vaccine. Notes on the study in general: Dominant CD4 TCR responses targeted spike regions 160-218 and 743-854.

The CDR3 spans 14 residues. The V end was cut by 0 bases, the J end by 6 bases, with 9 bases between. Germline CDR1 and CDR2: SGHRS and YFSETQ. The starting material was peripheral blood, obtained on day 0 of MenACWY control vaccination. The rearrangement uses TRBV5-1 and TRBJ2-2; D gene unclear. This clonotype was sampled from an adult in good health. The CDR3 DNA reads as TGCGCCAGCAGCTTGGAAGCCTGGGCCGGGGAGCTGTTTTTT. It is translated as CASSLEAWAGELFF.